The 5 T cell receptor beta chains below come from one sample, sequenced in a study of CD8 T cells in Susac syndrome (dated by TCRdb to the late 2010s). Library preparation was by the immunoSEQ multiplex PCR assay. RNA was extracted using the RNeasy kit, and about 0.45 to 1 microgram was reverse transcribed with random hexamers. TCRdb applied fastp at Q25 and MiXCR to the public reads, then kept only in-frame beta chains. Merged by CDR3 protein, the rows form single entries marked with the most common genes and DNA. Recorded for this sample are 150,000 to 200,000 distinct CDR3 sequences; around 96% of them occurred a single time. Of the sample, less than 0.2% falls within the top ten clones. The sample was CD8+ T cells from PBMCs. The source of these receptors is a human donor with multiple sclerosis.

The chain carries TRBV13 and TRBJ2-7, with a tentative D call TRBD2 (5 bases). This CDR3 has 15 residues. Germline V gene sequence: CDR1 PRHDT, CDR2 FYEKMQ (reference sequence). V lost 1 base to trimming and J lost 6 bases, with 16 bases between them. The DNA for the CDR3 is TGTGCCAGCAGCTTAGTCGCTAGCCCGGACTGCGAGCAGTACTTC. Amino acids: CASSLVASPDCEQYF.

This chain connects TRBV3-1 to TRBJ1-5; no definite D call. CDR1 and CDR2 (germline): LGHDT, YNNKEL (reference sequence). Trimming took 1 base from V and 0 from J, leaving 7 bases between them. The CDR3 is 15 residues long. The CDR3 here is CASSQGGHSNQPQHF. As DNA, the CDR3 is TGTGCCAGCAGCCAAGGAGGGCATAGCAATCAGCCCCAGCATTTT.

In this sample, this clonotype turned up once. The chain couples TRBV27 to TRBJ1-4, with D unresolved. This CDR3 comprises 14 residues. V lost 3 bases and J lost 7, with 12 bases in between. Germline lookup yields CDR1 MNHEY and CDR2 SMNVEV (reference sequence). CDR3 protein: CASSFSGFGEKLFF. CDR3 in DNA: TGTGCCAGCAGTTTTAGCGGGTTCGGTGAAAAACTGTTTTTT.

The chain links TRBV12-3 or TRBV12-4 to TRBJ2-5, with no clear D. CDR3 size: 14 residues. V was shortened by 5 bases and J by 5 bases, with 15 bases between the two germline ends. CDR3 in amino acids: CASSQRSQDETQYF. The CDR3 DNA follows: TGTGCCAGCAGTCAAAGGTCCCAGGACGAGACCCAGTACTTC.

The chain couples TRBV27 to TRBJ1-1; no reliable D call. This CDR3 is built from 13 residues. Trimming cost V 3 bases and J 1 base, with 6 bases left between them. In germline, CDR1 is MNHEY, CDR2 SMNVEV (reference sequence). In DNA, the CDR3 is TGTGCCAGCAGTTTTGGGCAGAACACTGAAGCTTTCTTT. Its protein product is CASSFGQNTEAFF.